The 14 T cell receptor beta chains given below trace back to one sample, sequenced in a study of control samples from healthy donors and cancer patients. Profiling relied on immunoSEQ multiplex PCR, and the TCRdb table lists in-frame clones only, not all of them. The repertoire shows about 190,000 clones; the top ten hold around 2%. Sequencing was performed on blood. Receptors originate from a woman in her thirties in good health.

The rearrangement joins TRBV5-6 to TRBJ1-3, with unresolved D. V shed 5 bases and J shed 6 bases, with 12 bases lying between them. This CDR3 is 13 amino acids long. Germline V gene sequence: CDR1 SGHDT, CDR2 YYEEEE. CDR3 protein: CASSDAWANTIYF. Here the CDR3 DNA reads TGTGCCAGCAGTGACGCCTGGGCAAACACCATATATTTT. Using reference TRBV5-6 and TRBJ1-3 for the parts outside the CDR3, the full variable domain is DAGVTQSPTHLIKTRGQQVTLRCSPKSGHDTVSWYQQALGQGPQFIFQYYEEEERQRGNFPDRFSGHQFPNYSSELNVNALLLGDSALYLCASSDAWANTIYFGEGSWLTVV.

The rearrangement uses TRBV4-1 and TRBJ2-1, with D perhaps matching TRBD2 (6 bases). The V end was cut by 1 base, the J end by 7 bases, with 17 bases between. The V gene's germline CDR1 is MGHRA and CDR2 YSYEKL. The CDR3 runs to 16 residues. CDR3 DNA: TGCGCCAGCAGCCAAGTTAGGCGGGACCCCCGAAATGAGCAGTTCTTC. Its protein product is CASSQVRRDPRNEQFF.

This rearrangement joins TRBV4-1 to TRBJ2-7; no clear D. Trimming pared 0 bases from V and 2 bases from J, leaving 11 bases between. Germline V gene sequence: CDR1 MGHRA, CDR2 YSYEKL. CDR3 size: 15 residues. The DNA for the CDR3 is TGCGCCAGCAGCCAAGACTACGGTTCGGCCTACGAGCAGTACTTC. This encodes CASSQDYGSAYEQYF.

This chain connects TRBV18 to TRBJ1-2; D uncertain. This CDR3 has 12 amino acids. Trimming stripped 3 bases from V and 7 bases from J, with 9 bases between. Per the germline V gene, CDR1 is KGHSH and CDR2 is LQKENI. The CDR3 loop reads CASSPPGPGYTF. CDR3 bases: TGTGCCAGCTCACCCCCCGGTCCTGGCTACACCTTC.

V and J are TRBV4-3 and TRBJ2-2; TRBD2 might be the D (5 bases). V lost 0 bases to trimming and J lost 5 bases, with 13 bases between them. Germline values: CDR1 LGHNA, CDR2 YSLEER. This CDR3 region has 16 residues. The DNA of the CDR3 is TGCGCCAGCAGCCAAGATGGGAGAGGGATGACCGGGGAGCTGTTTTTT. It codes for CASSQDGRGMTGELFF.

The V and J genes are TRBV5-4 and TRBJ2-1, with no clear D. V dropped 6 bases and J dropped 8 bases, with 21 bases sitting between them. This CDR3 has 15 residues. The germline V gene has CDR1 SGHNT and CDR2 YYREEE (reference sequence). CDR3 in amino acids: CASTRLVGGLDEQFF. As DNA, the CDR3 is TGTGCCAGCACCCGGCTAGTAGGTGGGTTGGATGAGCAGTTCTTC.

The chain employs TRBV5-4 and TRBJ2-7, with D possibly TRBD2 on 6 matching bases. V was clipped by 6 bases and J by 4 bases, with 20 bases between them. Germline V gene sequence: CDR1 SGHNT, CDR2 YYREEE (reference sequence). CDR3 length: 15 amino acids. The CDR3 nucleotides are TGTGCCAGCACCATAATGGGGGGATTCAGATACGAGCAGTACTTC. Protein: CASTIMGGFRYEQYF.

The chain recombines TRBV3-1 (or the pseudogene TRBV3-2) with TRBJ2-5, with D unclear. Trimming pared 3 bases from V and 2 bases from J, leaving 13 bases between. Germline V gene lookup returns CDR1 LGHDT and CDR2 YNNKEL (reference sequence). The CDR3 is made up of 15 amino acids. DNA for the CDR3: TGTGCCAGCAGCCAGGTAGTGGCAGTGCAAGAGACCCAGTACTTC. This sequence encodes CASSQVVAVQETQYF.

The chain joins TRBV10-1 to TRBJ1-5, with D maybe TRBD1 (5 bases). The germline V gene has CDR1 WNHNN and CDR2 SYGVQD (reference sequence). Deletions cut 5 bases from V and 8 bases from J, with 19 bases between. This CDR3 is 15 amino acids long. The CDR3 nucleotides are TGCGCCAGCAGTACGGTGCAGCAGGGTGGCGAGCCCCAGCATTTT. The encoded protein is CASSTVQQGGEPQHF.

The rearrangement uses TRBV7-2 and TRBJ2-7; D is uncertain. This CDR3 has 13 amino acids. CDR1 SGHTA and CDR2 FQGNSA come from the germline V gene. Trimming stripped 4 bases from V and 2 bases from J, with 9 bases between. Here the CDR3 reads CASSSFMAYEQYF. In DNA, the CDR3 is TGTGCCAGCAGCTCCTTTATGGCCTACGAGCAGTACTTC.

The chain has TRBV7-2 and TRBJ1-1, with 7 bases matching TRBD1. Germline-derived CDR1 and CDR2 are SGHTA and FQGNSA. V lost 4 bases to trimming and J lost 10 bases; unmatched junction nucleotides: 9. The CDR3 has 13 amino acids. In DNA, the CDR3 is TGTGCCAGCAGCTCCAACAGGGGCAACGTAGCTTTCTTT. It yields the protein CASSSNRGNVAFF. The full variable domain, completed using reference TRBV7-2 and TRBJ1-1, is GAGVSQSPSNKVTEKGKDVELRCDPISGHTALYWYRQSLGQGLEFLIYFQGNSAPDKSGLPSDRFSAERTGGSVSTLTIQRTQQEDSAVYLCASSSNRGNVAFFGQGTRLTVV.

The CDR3 loop is CASSQRGPGETQYF. Written as DNA, the CDR3 is TGTGCCAGCAGCCAAAGGGGGCCGGGCGAGACCCAGTACTTC. V and J are TRBV3-1 (or the pseudogene TRBV3-2) and TRBJ2-5; TRBD1 matches at 7 bases. The CDR3 length is 14 residues. From germline, CDR1 is LGHDT and CDR2 YNNKEL (reference sequence). Trimming cost V 2 bases and J 5 bases; bases outside gene matches: 5.

The chain uses TRBV19 and TRBJ1-2; no clear D. Germline V gene sequence: CDR1 LNHDA, CDR2 SQIVND (reference sequence). The CDR3 runs to 13 residues. V shed 3 bases and J shed 6 bases, with 11 bases lying between them. CDR3 nucleotide sequence: TGTGCCAGTAGTATGGTGGCCGCGAATGGCTACACCTTC. Translation gives CASSMVAANGYTF.

This chain joins TRBV28 and TRBJ2-7, with TRBD1 matching over 7 bases. The CDR3 has 13 amino acids. Losses at the gene ends were 9 bases for V and 2 bases for J; bases not matched to a gene: 7. Per germline, CDR1 MDHEN and CDR2 SYDVKM. CDR3 nucleotides: TGTGCCAGAATCGGGACAGACCCCTACGAGCAGTACTTC. Encoded protein: CARIGTDPYEQYF.